This entry describes one TCR beta chain. What it binds is not known. Investigators reverse transcribed all isolated RNA, so they sequenced expressed TCRB transcripts. Produced via immunoSEQ multiplex PCR; TCRdb's table is partial and in-frame only. Of around 250,000 clones listed, 25% to 35% are singletons. This specimen comes from a study of beta chain features in type 1 diabetes. Broader study findings: Highly expressing activated T cells could be over-counted with a cDNA template. Healthy donors had naive, central memory and Treg TCRB repertoires that appeared less similar than those seen among patients. Across all four CD4+ subsets, people with type 1 diabetes showed modestly shorter TCRB CDR3s. Individuals with type 1 diabetes displayed fewer insertions and more deletions at VDJ junctions.

The sequence derives from a man aged 30 to 45 in good health. Specimen: central memory CD4+ T cells from blood.

The CDR3 loop reads CATSRGGGGVTDTQYF. In DNA, the CDR3 is TGTGCCACCAGCAGAGGGGGCGGGGGAGTCACAGATACGCAGTATTTT. The genes are TRBV15 and TRBJ2-3; the match to TRBD2 covers 7 bases. J gave up 2 bases and V 1 base, and 6 bases lay outside the gene matches. The CDR3 has 16 amino acids. CDR1 is LNHNV and CDR2 is YYDKDF in the germline V gene (reference sequence). The variable domain in full, with the rest retrieved from reference TRBV15 and TRBJ2-3, is DAMVIQNPRYQVTQFGKPVTLSCSQTLNHNVMYWYQQKSSQAPKLLFHYYDKDFNNEADTPDNFQSRRPNTSFCFLDIRSPGLGDTAMYLCATSRGGGGVTDTQYFGPGTRLTVL.